This passage covers 32 T cell receptor beta chains from one sample sequenced in a study of shared clonotypes between healthy human individuals. Sequencing was performed with immunoSEQ multiplex PCR; in TCRdb, only in-frame clones are kept and a portion is missing. The repertoire holds more than 1 million clones, with about 84% as singletons. The specimen sequenced was memory CD4+ T cells from PBMCs. Subset here: CD45RA-negative fraction. The receptors stem from a man between 18 and 29 years old in good health. Some clones in this sample may be carry-over from other donors' samples.

The chain links TRBV7-9 to TRBJ1-5, with D perhaps TRBD1 (5 bases). The CDR3 has 12 amino acids. Germline V gene data show CDR1 as SEHNR and CDR2 as FQNEAQ (reference sequence). The V gene lost 9 bases and the J gene lost 3 bases, with 9 bases spanning the gap. The CDR3, as DNA: TGTGCCAGTCAAGGGGCCAATCAGCCCCAGCATTTT. Translated, it gives CASQGANQPQHF.

This clone has just a few counts. The chain is built from TRBV9 and TRBJ2-2; no reliable D call. The CDR3 has 16 residues. With 4 bases removed from V and 0 bases from J, the gap between germline ends came to 13 bases. Germline CDR1 reads SGDLS; CDR2 reads YYNGEE. CDR3 DNA: TGTGCCAGCAGCTCCGTAGGCGGCCCGAACACCGGGGAGCTGTTTTTT. Translation gives CASSSVGGPNTGELFF. The entire variable domain, with the rest obtained from reference TRBV9 and TRBJ2-2, is as follows: DSGVTQTPKHLITATGQRVTLRCSPRSGDLSVYWYQQSLDQGLQFLIQYYNGEERAKGNILERFSAQQFPDLHSELNLSSLELGDSALYFCASSSVGGPNTGELFFGEGSRLTVL.

V and J are TRBV7-2 and TRBJ1-2; D uncertain. This CDR3 region has 12 residues. Germline V lookup: CDR1 SGHTA, CDR2 FQGNSA. Between the trimmed V and J ends, which lost 4 bases and 7 bases, there was a span of 10 bases. The CDR3 spells CASSSAGGGYTF. The CDR3 DNA sequence: TGTGCCAGCAGCTCCGCTGGCGGTGGCTACACCTTC.

About this clone itself: Other DNA sequences in this specimen translate into the identical CDR3. V and J are TRBV7-9 and TRBJ1-2; D is undetermined. CDR1 SEHNR and CDR2 FQNEAQ come from the germline V gene (reference sequence). CDR3 length: 12 amino acids. V was shortened by 5 bases and J by 2 bases, with 6 bases between the two germline ends. The CDR3 coding sequence is TGTGCCAGCAGCCCACAGAACTATGGCTACACCTTC. Residues: CASSPQNYGYTF.

A word on this clone: At the DNA level, this CDR3 is encoded by other sequences in the same sample as well. The chain uses TRBV27 and TRBJ1-5; no clear D. CDR3 length: 14 amino acids. V lost 3 bases, J lost 0 bases, and 6 bases lay in between. Germline CDR1 is MNHEY and CDR2 is SMNVEV (reference sequence). CDR3 in amino acids: CASSFRYSNQPQHF. The DNA for the CDR3 is TGTGCCAGCAGTTTCCGGTATAGCAATCAGCCCCAGCATTTT.

This clone was counted once. The chain carries TRBV12-5 and TRBJ1-1; D gene unclear. Germline CDR1 LGHNT, CDR2 FRNRAP. Trimming cost V 1 base and J 0 bases, with 9 bases left between them. The CDR3 is made up of 15 amino acids. The CDR3 here is CASGLGMALNTEAFF. In DNA form, the CDR3 reads TGTGCTAGTGGTTTGGGCATGGCGTTGAACACTGAAGCTTTCTTT.

The chain joins TRBV19 to TRBJ2-3, with D perhaps given as TRBD1 or TRBD2 (5 bases each). The CDR3 consists of 16 residues. Per the germline V gene, CDR1 is LNHDA and CDR2 is SQIVND (reference sequence). V was trimmed by 5 bases and J by 0 bases, leaving 15 bases between them. Here the CDR3 reads CASSAWDLKSTDTQYF. The DNA of the CDR3 is TGTGCCAGTAGTGCTTGGGACCTAAAGAGCACAGATACGCAGTATTTT.

J is TRBJ2-3 and V is TRBV7-8; D might be TRBD2 (6 bases). The CDR3 is made up of 14 amino acids. Trimming shortened V by 7 bases and J by 3 bases, and 14 bases separated the two germline ends. Germline V gene sequence: CDR1 SGHVS, CDR2 FQNEAQ. The CDR3 region is CASIPARDTDTQYF. CDR3 in DNA: TGTGCCAGCATACCGGCGCGGGATACAGATACGCAGTATTTT. Full variable domain (rest looked up from reference TRBV7-8 and TRBJ2-3): GAGVSQSPRYKVAKRGQDVALRCDPISGHVSLFWYQQALGQGPEFLTYFQNEAQLDKSGLPSDRFFAERPEGSVSTLKIQRTQQEDSAVYLCASIPARDTDTQYFGPGTRLTVL.

This clone was observed a few times. The sample contains more than one DNA sequence encoding this CDR3. This chain connects TRBV6-5 to TRBJ2-2; TRBD2 matches at 11 bases. Per the germline V gene, CDR1 is MNHEY and CDR2 is SVGAGI. V lost 4 bases, J lost 5 bases, and 0 bases stayed unmatched. The CDR3 has 14 residues. The CDR3 nucleotides are TGTGCCAGCAGTTCTAGCGGGAGGACCGGGGAGCTGTTTTTT. Translation gives CASSSSGRTGELFF.

The rearrangement links TRBV28 to TRBJ2-1; TRBD1 aligns across 7 bases. Germline CDR1 MDHEN, CDR2 SYDVKM. CDR3 length: 14 amino acids. The J segment lost 4 bases and the V segment lost 7 bases, leaving 7 bases of the junction unmatched. The CDR3 loop is CASTPGQRYNEQFF. The CDR3 nucleotides are TGTGCCAGCACCCCGGGACAGAGATACAATGAGCAGTTCTTC.

For this clone: Other DNA sequences in the sample encode the same CDR3. The chain has TRBV28 and TRBJ1-2; 7 bases agree with TRBD1. With 2 bases clipped from V and 5 bases from J, the junction kept 2 bases outside the gene matches. CDR1 is MDHEN, CDR2 SYDVKM, per germline. This CDR3 contains 13 residues. The CDR3 loop is CASSLRDRYGYTF. The CDR3 nucleotides are TGTGCCAGCAGTTTACGGGACAGATATGGCTACACCTTC.

This chain links TRBV7-9 with TRBJ2-3; a possible D gene is TRBD2 (5 bases). Per the germline V gene, CDR1 is SEHNR and CDR2 is FQNEAQ (reference sequence). Trimming cost V 1 base and J 4 bases, with 12 bases left between them. This CDR3 has 15 residues. CDR3 in amino acids: CASSLGPVGADTQYF. CDR3 DNA sequence: TGTGCCAGCAGCTTAGGCCCCGTCGGGGCAGATACGCAGTATTTT.

This chain joins TRBV5-1 and TRBJ2-1; 15 bases align to TRBD2. The CDR3 loop spans 16 amino acids. Trimming took 4 bases from V and 8 from J; bases not matched to a gene: 7. Per the germline V gene, CDR1 is SGHRS and CDR2 is YFSETQ. CDR3 region: CASSKGLAGGPDEQFF. The CDR3 nucleotides are TGCGCCAGCAGCAAAGGACTAGCGGGAGGGCCGGATGAGCAGTTCTTC.

The chain recombines TRBV28 with TRBJ2-1, with D possibly being TRBD2 (6 bases). The V end was cut by 7 bases, the J end by 1 base, with 14 bases between. The CDR3 is 15 amino acids. Germline V gene sequence: CDR1 MDHEN, CDR2 SYDVKM. The CDR3 nucleotides read TGTGCCAGCAATTCTCTAGCGAATTCCTACAATGAGCAGTTCTTC. Translated, it gives CASNSLANSYNEQFF.

The V and J genes are TRBV28 and TRBJ1-2; TRBD1 agrees at 7 bases. The CDR3 is 16 amino acids. V dropped 7 bases and J dropped 5; count of bases not matched to a gene: 16. Germline loops: CDR1 MDHEN, CDR2 SYDVKM. The CDR3 bases are TGTGCCAGCACCCTCCAGGGACAGAAAAAAATTTATGGCTACACCTTC. Translated, it gives CASTLQGQKKIYGYTF.

V and J are TRBV27 and TRBJ1-1; unclear D gene. CDR1 is MNHEY and CDR2 is SMNVEV in the germline V gene (reference sequence). CDR3 size: 13 residues. V was clipped by 0 bases and J by 1 base, with 3 bases between them. The DNA of the CDR3 is TGTGCCAGCAGTTTATCGGAGAACACTGAAGCTTTCTTT. Amino acid sequence: CASSLSENTEAFF.

The rearrangement links TRBV6-4 to TRBJ2-2; D gene ambiguous. This CDR3 region has 13 residues. Germline values: CDR1 MRHNA, CDR2 SNTAGT. V was cut by 4 bases and J by 6 bases, with 9 bases left in between. The CDR3 DNA sequence: TGTGCCAGCAGTGGAGCTAGGGCCGGGGAGCTGTTTTTT. Translation: CASSGARAGELFF.

The CDR3 here is CASNNNQETQYF. Written as DNA, the CDR3 is TGTGCCAGCAACAATAACCAAGAGACCCAGTACTTC. The chain is built from TRBV25-1 and TRBJ2-5; D gene unclear. This CDR3 contains 12 residues. The germline V gene has CDR1 MGHDK and CDR2 SYGVNS. Trimming pared 7 bases from V and 0 bases from J, leaving 6 bases between.

The chain links TRBV18 to TRBJ2-7; 12 nucleotides line up with TRBD2. The CDR3 is made up of 17 amino acids. Germline trimming cut 4 bases from V and 3 bases from J; bases unmatched to any gene: 10. Germline V gene sequence: CDR1 KGHSH, CDR2 LQKENI. The CDR3 loop reads CASSRAIPTSGSYEQYF. As DNA, the CDR3 is TGTGCCAGCTCACGGGCAATCCCGACTAGCGGGAGCTACGAGCAGTACTTC.

The rearrangement joins TRBV10-3 to TRBJ2-7; D unresolved. V lost 8 bases to trimming and J lost 0 bases, with 20 bases between them. Germline assignment: CDR1 ENHRY and CDR2 SYGVKD. This CDR3 spans 16 amino acids. The CDR3 DNA sequence: TGTGCCATCGATTTGCAGAATAATCCCAACTCCTACGAGCAGTACTTC. Its translation: CAIDLQNNPNSYEQYF.

Written as DNA, the CDR3 is TGCGCCAGCAGCAAAGGGGAGGAAGGAAACACCATATATTTT. Its translation is CASSKGEEGNTIYF. This chain links TRBV5-1 with TRBJ1-3, with D possibly being TRBD1 (5 bases). V was shortened by 4 bases and J by 4 bases, with 12 bases between the two germline ends. The CDR3 length is 14 residues. Germline-derived CDR1 and CDR2 are SGHRS and YFSETQ.

This clone was counted once. Additional DNA sequences in this sample encode the identical CDR3. The genes are TRBV5-4 and TRBJ2-5, with 11 bases matching TRBD2. This CDR3 is built from 14 residues. Trimming took 4 bases from V and 5 from J; bases not matched to a gene: 4. From germline, CDR1 is SGHNT and CDR2 YYREEE (reference sequence). The CDR3 sequence: CASSLLAGEETQYF. The CDR3 DNA sequence: TGTGCCAGCAGCCTACTAGCGGGAGAGGAGACCCAGTACTTC.

The table lists this clone with a few counts. Other nucleotide sequences in the sample specify the same CDR3. This chain links TRBV5-1 with TRBJ1-1; D is unresolved. CDR3 length equals 11 residues. Germline CDR1 and CDR2: SGHRS and YFSETQ. V dropped 0 bases and J dropped 4 bases, with 1 base sitting between them. In DNA form, the CDR3 reads TGCGCCAGCAGCTTGGGCACTGAAGCTTTCTTT. It specifies CASSLGTEAFF. The full variable domain, completed using reference TRBV5-1 and TRBJ1-1, is KAGVTQTPRYLIKTRGQQVTLSCSPISGHRSVSWYQQTPGQGLQFLFEYFSETQRNKGNFPGRFSGRQFSNSRSEMNVSTLELGDSALYLCASSLGTEAFFGQGTRLTVV.

This chain links TRBV14 with TRBJ2-7; D is unclear. V lost 5 bases and J 5 bases, leaving 13 bases between the germline ends. Germline assignment: CDR1 SGHDN and CDR2 FVKESK. The CDR3 is made up of 13 amino acids. The CDR3: CASSSLGGHEQYF. DNA of the CDR3: TGTGCCAGCAGCTCCCTCGGCGGCCACGAGCAGTACTTC.

This clone was picked up a small number of times. The rearrangement uses TRBV4-3 and TRBJ2-2; perhaps TRBD2 as D (5 bases). This CDR3 spans 14 amino acids. With 5 bases removed from V and 0 bases from J, the gap between germline ends came to 7 bases. CDR1 LGHNA and CDR2 YSLEER come from the germline V gene. CDR3 DNA: TGCGCCAGCAGCGGGGAGTCGAACACCGGGGAGCTGTTTTTT. Amino acid sequence: CASSGESNTGELFF.

The chain joins TRBV19 to TRBJ2-3, with TRBD2 as a possible D gene (6 bases). The V gene's germline CDR1 is LNHDA and CDR2 SQIVND (reference sequence). Between the trimmed V and J ends, which lost 1 base and 3 bases, there was a span of 14 bases. The CDR3 is 16 residues long. CDR3 coding DNA: TGTGCCAGTAGTATAGCGGCGGGAATCACGACAGATACGCAGTATTTT. Translating gives CASSIAAGITTDTQYF.

The rearrangement links TRBV29-1 to TRBJ2-5; 7 bases agree with TRBD2. CDR3 length: 13 residues. Germline V CDR1 and CDR2: SQVTM, ANQGSEA. Trimming at V came to 7 bases and at J to 4 bases, leaving 9 bases not matched to a gene. CDR3 DNA: TGCAGCGCCCTCCCGGGGGGTGGAGAGACCCAGTACTTC. It translates to CSALPGGGETQYF.

The rearrangement joins TRBV29-1 to TRBJ1-1; 7 positions match TRBD1. Losses at the gene ends were 4 bases for V and 4 bases for J; bases not matched to a gene: 0. The V gene's germline CDR1 is SQVTM and CDR2 ANQGSEA. There are 11 residues in the CDR3. The CDR3 DNA reads TGCAGCGTTGGACAGGGCACTGAAGCTTTCTTT. Amino acids: CSVGQGTEAFF.

The CDR3 spells CASSMDVGPQHF. The CDR3 DNA follows: TGTGCCAGTAGTATGGACGTGGGGCCCCAGCATTTT. The chain joins TRBV19 to TRBJ1-5, with D hard to call. CDR3 length: 12 residues. CDR1 is LNHDA, CDR2 SQIVND, per germline (reference sequence). Trimming shortened V by 3 bases and J by 9 bases, and 9 bases separated the two germline ends.

V is TRBV7-6 and J is TRBJ2-4; TRBD2 matches at 9 bases. V shed 1 base, J shed 4 bases, and the junction held 14 bases outside the gene matches. The CDR3 spans 19 residues. Germline V lookup: CDR1 SGHVS, CDR2 FNYEAQ. The DNA of the CDR3 is TGTGCCAGCAGCTTAGACCCCCAGGGCGGGAGGGAGTCAAAAAACATTCAGTACTTC. This encodes CASSLDPQGGRESKNIQYF.

This clone occurred many times. The V and J genes are TRBV5-1 and TRBJ2-2, with TRBD2 matching 12 bases. CDR1 and CDR2 from the germline V gene are SGHRS and YFSETQ. Losses at the gene ends were 0 bases for V and 5 bases for J; bases not matched to a gene: 5. There are 17 residues in the CDR3. This CDR3 reads CASSLETSGRRTGELFF. The CDR3, as DNA: TGCGCCAGCAGCTTGGAGACTAGCGGGAGAAGAACCGGGGAGCTGTTTTTT.

This clone has a handful of counts. The rearrangement uses TRBV27 and TRBJ1-2; possibly TRBD1 for D (6 bases). The CDR3 is 13 residues long. Deletions cut 4 bases from V and 6 bases from J, with 12 bases between. The germline gives CDR1 MNHEY, CDR2 SMNVEV (reference sequence). CDR3 sequence reads: CASSSNREHGYTF. The CDR3 DNA sequence: TGTGCCAGCAGTTCGAACAGGGAGCATGGCTACACCTTC.